The rows below give T cell receptor beta chains drawn from one sample of a study of OX40 agonist ivuxolimab in advanced cancers. Assay used: immunoSEQ multiplex PCR; TCRdb lists only in-frame clones, some missing. This table holds around 60,000 clones, 80% to 95% found once. The material sequenced was CD4+ or CD8+ T cells sorted from blood, taken in a trial of the OX40 agonist ivuxolimab. The receptors stem from an adult with an advanced solid tumor such as melanoma, head and neck, liver or kidney cancer. Both conserved end residues are part of each CDR3. The D gene is left open where the match is weak. The size field is filled for only some rows; it gives once, few, many or a size class.

v_call,d_call,clone_size,j_call,cdr3_length,cdr3_nt,cdr3_aa
TRBV10-1,TRBD2,.,TRBJ2-7,12,TGCGCCAGCGGGACTAGCGGATCCGAGCAGTACTTC,CASGTSGSEQYF
TRBV10-3,TRBD1,few,TRBJ1-1,13,TGTGCCATCAGTGGACAGGGCGAGACTGAAGCTTTCTTT,CAISGQGETEAFF
TRBV4-1,.,.,TRBJ2-7,13,TGCGCCAGCAGCCAAGAAGGCGGCTACGAGCAGTACTTC,CASSQEGGYEQYF
TRBV9,.,.,TRBJ2-7,14,TGTGCCAGCAGCCCCCGGGGATGGGGCTACGAGCAGTACTTC,CASSPRGWGYEQYF
TRBV9,TRBD2,.,TRBJ2-7,16,TGTGCCAGCAGCAAACTAGCGGGAGTTAGCTCCTACGAGCAGTACTTC,CASSKLAGVSSYEQYF
TRBV18,.,.,TRBJ2-5,14,TGTGCCAGCTCACCCCGTCAAGGTTGGGAGACCCAGTACTTC,CASSPRQGWETQYF
TRBV9,.,.,TRBJ2-1,16,TGTGCCAGCAGCGTACGGGACCGAGTACCCCTAGGGGAGCAGTTCTTC,CASSVRDRVPLGEQFF
TRBV7-9,TRBD2,few,TRBJ2-1,15,TGTGCCAGCAGCTTTGGACTAGCGGGAAGCAATGAGCAGTTCTTC,CASSFGLAGSNEQFF
TRBV29-1,.,.,TRBJ1-2,17,TGCAGCGTTGAAGATCCTCATCGACAGCTCTCTTTTTCTGGCTACACCTTC,CSVEDPHRQLSFSGYTF
TRBV5-5,TRBD1,.,TRBJ1-2,14,TGTGCCAGCAGCTTGAGGCAGGGGGCGCGGGGCTACACCTTC,CASSLRQGARGYTF
TRBV5-4,TRBD1,.,TRBJ2-7,15,TGTGCCAGCAGCGTTGGCAGACAGGGGTCCGACGAGCAGTACTTC,CASSVGRQGSDEQYF
TRBV29-1,.,.,TRBJ2-3,14,TGCAGCGTTGACCCGACAGGAAGCACAGATACGCAGTATTTT,CSVDPTGSTDTQYF
TRBV5-8,.,.,TRBJ1-3,15,TGTGCCAGCAGCCGCTCCGGGAGCTTTGGAAACACCATATATTTT,CASSRSGSFGNTIYF
TRBV9,.,once,TRBJ2-3,13,TGTGCCAGCAACCAGGACCCCACAGATACGCAGTATTTT,CASNQDPTDTQYF
TRBV9,.,.,TRBJ2-2,16,TGTGCCAGCAGCGTAGATTCGGGAGACGTCACCGGGGAGCTGTTTTTT,CASSVDSGDVTGELFF
TRBV6-4,.,.,TRBJ2-7,15,TGTGCCAGCAGCCCGGGCGTCGGCAGGGGCTACGAGCAGTACTTC,CASSPGVGRGYEQYF
TRBV28,TRBD1,.,TRBJ2-7,14,TGTGCCAGCAGTTTATGGAAGACAGGGGGAGAACAGTACTTC,CASSLWKTGGEQYF
TRBV7-9,TRBD1,once,TRBJ1-1,17,TGTGCCAGCAGCCATCCGGGACAGGGGAATGGTGGCACTGAAGCTTTCTTT,CASSHPGQGNGGTEAFF
TRBV19,.,.,TRBJ1-1,16,TGTGCCAGTAGTAAACTCGGTCAGCTGATGAACACTGAAGCTTTCTTT,CASSKLGQLMNTEAFF
TRBV5-4,.,.,TRBJ1-1,15,TGTGCCAGCAGCTTGGGTGGGGGTGAGGGCACTGAAGCTTTCTTT,CASSLGGGEGTEAFF
TRBV7-2,TRBD2,.,TRBJ2-7,19,TGTGCCAGCAGCTTAGGGCCGTGGCTGGGACTAGCGGGAGACTACGAGCAGTACTTC,CASSLGPWLGLAGDYEQYF
TRBV5-6,.,.,TRBJ2-2,16,TGTGCCAGCAGCTTGTTCGGCGGGATGGGGAACGGGGAGCTGTTTTTT,CASSLFGGMGNGELFF
TRBV20-1,.,.,TRBJ2-3,10,TGCAGTAGCGCCACAGATACGCAGTATTTT,CSSATDTQYF
TRBV25-1,.,.,TRBJ2-7,14,TGTGCCAGCAGTGAATCTGACAGTAACTACGAGCAGTACTTC,CASSESDSNYEQYF
TRBV5-4,.,.,TRBJ1-1,14,TGTGCCAGCAGCTCGGAACAGGGTTACACTGAAGCTTTCTTT,CASSSEQGYTEAFF
TRBV28,TRBD2,few,TRBJ2-7,19,TGTGCCAGCAGGAGGGGATTGGCGGGAGGGCCTTCTTCGACCTACGAGCAGTACTTC,CASRRGLAGGPSSTYEQYF
TRBV14,TRBD1,.,TRBJ2-7,17,TGTGCCAGCAGCCAAGATCTTGGGACAGGGGTCCCCCGCGAGCAGTACTTC,CASSQDLGTGVPREQYF
TRBV6-5,.,.,TRBJ1-5,14,TGTGCCAGCAGGGAAGGGTTGGGGAGACAGCCCCAGCATTTT,CASREGLGRQPQHF
TRBV4-1,TRBD1,.,TRBJ1-5,17,TGCGCCAGCAGCCAAGTTAGATCGGGACAGGGCCTGCAGCCCCAGCATTTT,CASSQVRSGQGLQPQHF
TRBV4-1,.,once,TRBJ2-7,14,TGCGCCAGCAGCCAGTTTGGGGGGGGCGCCGAGCAGTACTTC,CASSQFGGGAEQYF
TRBV4-1,.,.,TRBJ2-7,15,TGCGCCAGCAGCCAAGGTGCCGACAGCTCCTACGAGCAGTACTTC,CASSQGADSSYEQYF
TRBV18,TRBD2,.,TRBJ2-3,19,TGTGCCAGCCCTACCAGTTTAGCGGGAGGGCTCGTGGGCACAGATACGCAGTATTTT,CASPTSLAGGLVGTDTQYF
TRBV9,.,.,TRBJ1-4,13,TGTGCCAGCAGCGTAGAAGGGGCTGAAAAACTGTTTTTT,CASSVEGAEKLFF
TRBV27,TRBD2,few,TRBJ2-7,12,TGTGCCAGCAGTACTACGGGGGGCGAGCAGTACTTC,CASSTTGGEQYF
TRBV30,.,once,TRBJ1-5,13,TGTGCCTGGGCGGGAGGAGGCAATCAGCCCCAGCATTTT,CAWAGGGNQPQHF
TRBV21-1,.,.,TRBJ2-1,21,TGTGCCAGCAGCAAAGGGTTAGCTAGCGGGAGAGGGCGAGGGGTGTGCAATGAGCAGTTCTTC,CASSKGLASGRGRGVCNEQFF
TRBV28,TRBD1,.,TRBJ1-2,13,TGTGCCAGCAGTCCCCCGACAGGGGGTAGCTACACCTTC,CASSPPTGGSYTF
TRBV6-5,TRBD2,.,TRBJ2-3,15,TGTGCCAGCAGTTATGGGACTAGCGGCGGAGATACGCAGTATTTT,CASSYGTSGGDTQYF
TRBV20-1,TRBD1,few,TRBJ1-2,11,TGCAGTGCTCGCGACAGGGGAGGCTACACCTTC,CSARDRGGYTF
TRBV6-1,.,.,TRBJ2-7,13,TGTGCCAGCAGCGGGACTCTCGAGAGGGAGCAGTACTTC,CASSGTLEREQYF